The rows below give T cell receptor beta chains drawn from one sample of a study of blood T cell repertoires in COVID-19. Generated by immunoSEQ multiplex PCR, the TCRdb table keeps only in-frame clones and is missing some. The repertoire holds about 290,000 clones, with about nine tenths as singletons. The specimen sequenced was PBMCs or T cells enriched from blood (not recorded which). The receptors were sampled from a woman in her forties who had recovered from COVID-19. The CDR3 runs from the conserved cysteine through the conserved F or W. The order of the fields is D gene, clone size, J gene, V gene, CDR3 DNA, CDR3 protein. D genes are given only for firm matches. Size tells how often a clone was seen (once, few, many) or the class of an expanded clone, and some rows leave it out.

d_gene: TRBD1
abundance: .
j_gene: TRBJ1-6
v_gene: TRBV3-1/TRBV3-2
CDR3nt: TGTGCCAGCAGCCAAGGGCCCCGGGACAGGGGACCCCTCCACTTT
CDR3aa: CASSQGPRDRGPLHF

d_gene: TRBD1
abundance: once
j_gene: TRBJ2-3
v_gene: TRBV5-1
CDR3nt: TGCGCCAGCAGCTTGAACGGACAGGGCGTAATTGATACGCAGTATTTT
CDR3aa: CASSLNGQGVIDTQYF

d_gene: .
abundance: .
j_gene: TRBJ1-6
v_gene: TRBV2
CDR3nt: TGTGCCAGCCTCAGGGAGGGAGATAATTCACCCCTCCACTTT
CDR3aa: CASLREGDNSPLHF

d_gene: .
abundance: .
j_gene: TRBJ1-3
v_gene: TRBV4-1
CDR3nt: TGCGCCAGCAGCCAATTGTCTCCGAGCTCTGGAAACACCATATATTTT
CDR3aa: CASSQLSPSSGNTIYF

d_gene: TRBD1
abundance: once
j_gene: TRBJ2-7
v_gene: TRBV4-1
CDR3nt: TGCGCCAGCAGCCACCCGAACAGGGGTTCCTACGAGCAGTACTTC
CDR3aa: CASSHPNRGSYEQYF

d_gene: TRBD2
abundance: once
j_gene: TRBJ2-7
v_gene: TRBV6-5
CDR3nt: TGTGCCAGCGAGGGAGGGGCGAGCTACGAGCAGTACTTC
CDR3aa: CASEGGASYEQYF

d_gene: .
abundance: once
j_gene: TRBJ2-7
v_gene: TRBV5-1
CDR3nt: TGCGCCAGCAGTTTGGACGGTAGGGGCGAGCAGTACTTC
CDR3aa: CASSLDGRGEQYF

d_gene: .
abundance: .
j_gene: TRBJ1-4
v_gene: TRBV7-2
CDR3nt: TGTGCCAGCAGCGAGCGACCGCAGGGTCTTAATGAAAAACTGTTTTTT
CDR3aa: CASSERPQGLNEKLFF

d_gene: TRBD2
abundance: .
j_gene: TRBJ2-1
v_gene: TRBV30
CDR3nt: TGTGCCTGGCGGGGCATTAGCGGGCCTTACAATGAGCAGTTCTTC
CDR3aa: CAWRGISGPYNEQFF

d_gene: .
abundance: .
j_gene: TRBJ1-1
v_gene: TRBV20-1
CDR3nt: TGCAGTGCTGACAGCCCTGAAGCTTTCTTT
CDR3aa: CSADSPEAFF

d_gene: .
abundance: .
j_gene: TRBJ2-1
v_gene: TRBV5-1
CDR3nt: TGCGCCAGCAGCTTGAACGGTGACAATGAGCAGTTCTTC
CDR3aa: CASSLNGDNEQFF

d_gene: .
abundance: few
j_gene: TRBJ1-2
v_gene: TRBV5-1
CDR3nt: TGCGCCAGCAGCTTGGATGTAGCCGCCGGGGACACCTTC
CDR3aa: CASSLDVAAGDTF

d_gene: .
abundance: .
j_gene: TRBJ1-6
v_gene: TRBV23-1
CDR3nt: TGCGCCAGCAGTCAAACAGGGCCAACCCCTTGCTATTGGTCACCCCTCCACTTT
CDR3aa: CASSQTGPTPCYWSPLHF

d_gene: TRBD2
abundance: .
j_gene: TRBJ2-6
v_gene: TRBV5-4
CDR3nt: TGTGCCAGCAGCCCCGGACTAGCGGGAGTCGTTGGGGCCAACGTCCTGACTTTC
CDR3aa: CASSPGLAGVVGANVLTF

d_gene: TRBD2
abundance: .
j_gene: TRBJ2-7
v_gene: TRBV19
CDR3nt: TGTGCCAGTAGACTGACTAGCGGCTACGAGCAGTACTTC
CDR3aa: CASRLTSGYEQYF

d_gene: .
abundance: .
j_gene: TRBJ1-1
v_gene: TRBV5-4
CDR3nt: TGTGCCAGCAGCCTTTTCGCGGGTACTGAAGCTTTCTTT
CDR3aa: CASSLFAGTEAFF

d_gene: .
abundance: .
j_gene: TRBJ2-3
v_gene: TRBV20-1
CDR3nt: TGCAGTGCTAGTCCCGGAAGGTTTACGCGGCAAGAGGGCCAAGATACGCAGTATTTT
CDR3aa: CSASPGRFTRQEGQDTQYF

d_gene: .
abundance: .
j_gene: TRBJ1-2
v_gene: TRBV4-1
CDR3nt: TGCGCCAGCAGCCAAGTCGGACAGCCTGCTAACTATGGCTACACCTTC
CDR3aa: CASSQVGQPANYGYTF

d_gene: TRBD1
abundance: .
j_gene: TRBJ2-2
v_gene: TRBV30
CDR3nt: TGTGCCTGGGGACAGGGTATAACCGGGGAGCTGTTTTTT
CDR3aa: CAWGQGITGELFF

d_gene: TRBD1
abundance: .
j_gene: TRBJ1-2
v_gene: TRBV5-6
CDR3nt: TGTGCCAGCAGGAAAGACAGGGGGCATGGCTACACCTTC
CDR3aa: CASRKDRGHGYTF

d_gene: .
abundance: .
j_gene: TRBJ1-4
v_gene: TRBV27
CDR3nt: TGTGCCAGCAGCGATGGAGCCTTACATGAAAAACTGTTTTTT
CDR3aa: CASSDGALHEKLFF

d_gene: .
abundance: .
j_gene: TRBJ2-2
v_gene: TRBV7-2
CDR3nt: TGTGCCAGCAGTTATGGGGGGAAAAAAAAGGCCGGGGAGCTGTTTTTT
CDR3aa: CASSYGGKKKAGELFF

d_gene: TRBD1
abundance: .
j_gene: TRBJ2-1
v_gene: TRBV5-1
CDR3nt: TGCGCCAGCAGCTTACTCGGGACAGGCCCCTACAATGAGCAGTTCTTC
CDR3aa: CASSLLGTGPYNEQFF

d_gene: TRBD1
abundance: .
j_gene: TRBJ2-2
v_gene: TRBV18
CDR3nt: TGTGCCAGCTCACGACGACAGGGTGGCTCTCCCGGGGAGCTGTTTTTT
CDR3aa: CASSRRQGGSPGELFF

d_gene: .
abundance: .
j_gene: TRBJ1-1
v_gene: TRBV10-3
CDR3nt: TGTGCCATCAGTGAGATCTCCCCGAGGACTGAAGCTTTCTTT
CDR3aa: CAISEISPRTEAFF

d_gene: .
abundance: .
j_gene: TRBJ1-1
v_gene: TRBV7-3
CDR3nt: TGTGCCAGCAGCGTACAGTTGAACACTGAAGCTTTCTTT
CDR3aa: CASSVQLNTEAFF

d_gene: .
abundance: .
j_gene: TRBJ2-2
v_gene: TRBV30
CDR3nt: TGTGCCTGGAGTGGCCAAACAGGGACCGGCGGGGAGCTGTTTTTT
CDR3aa: CAWSGQTGTGGELFF

d_gene: TRBD1
abundance: .
j_gene: TRBJ1-2
v_gene: TRBV5-1
CDR3nt: TGCGCCAGCAGCGGTACAGGGGACTATGGCTACACCTTC
CDR3aa: CASSGTGDYGYTF

d_gene: TRBD1
abundance: .
j_gene: TRBJ1-2
v_gene: TRBV27
CDR3nt: TGTGCCAGCAGTTCCCACATGGACAGGGGGTTCTTTAGTGGCTACACCTTC
CDR3aa: CASSSHMDRGFFSGYTF